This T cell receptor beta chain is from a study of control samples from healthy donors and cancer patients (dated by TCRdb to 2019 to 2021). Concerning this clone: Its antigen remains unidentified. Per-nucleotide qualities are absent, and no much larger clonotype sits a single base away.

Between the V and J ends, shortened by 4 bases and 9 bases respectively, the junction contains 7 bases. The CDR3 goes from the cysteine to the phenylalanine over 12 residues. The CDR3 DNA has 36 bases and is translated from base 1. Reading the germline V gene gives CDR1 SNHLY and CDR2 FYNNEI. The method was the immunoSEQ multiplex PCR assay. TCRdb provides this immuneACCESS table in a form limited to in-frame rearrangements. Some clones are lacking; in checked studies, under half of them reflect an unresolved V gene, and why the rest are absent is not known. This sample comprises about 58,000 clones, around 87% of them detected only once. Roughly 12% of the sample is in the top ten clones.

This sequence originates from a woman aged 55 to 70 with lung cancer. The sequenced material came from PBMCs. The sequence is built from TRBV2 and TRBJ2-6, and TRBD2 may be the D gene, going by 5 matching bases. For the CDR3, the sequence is CASSGEGNVLTF. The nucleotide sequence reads TGTGCCAGCAGTGGTGAGGGCAACGTCCTGACTTTC.